This TCR beta chain was captured in a study of blood T cell repertoires in COVID-19. Study background: Sources were T cells, B-cell-depleted T cells, or PBMCs; the material itself was cDNA or gDNA.

Per germline, CDR1 SGDLS and CDR2 YYNGEE. V was cut by 3 bases and J by 5 bases, with 14 bases left in between. The CDR3 totals 14 residues. In the original processing: Nucleated cell counts were estimated from reference gene primer amplification. Sequencing used immunoSEQ multiplex PCR; TCRdb keeps in-frame clones, though not all of them. The V and J calls and clone size were taken over from that table, and D and trimming were inferred from the DNA. The profile shows fewer than 200,000 clones, 70% to 90% of them singletons. The table lists this clone with a few counts. This TCR was sampled from a man between 35 and 55 years old who had recovered from COVID-19. Sequenced input: peripheral blood. The rearrangement links TRBV9 to TRBJ1-1; the D is unclear. Written as DNA, the CDR3 is TGTGCCAGCAGCGCGGAAATAACGGGGACTGAAGCTTTCTTT. As protein: CASSAEITGTEAFF. Filled out from reference TRBV9 and TRBJ1-1, the complete variable domain reads DSGVTQTPKHLITATGQRVTLRCSPRSGDLSVYWYQQSLDQGLQFLIQYYNGEERAKGNILERFSAQQFPDLHSELNLSSLELGDSALYFCASSAEITGTEAFFGQGTRLTVV.